This T cell receptor beta chain was found in a study of blood T cells in healthy people across ages. This clonotype was seen more than once but under ten times. This CDR3 spans 13 amino acids. Trimming shortened V by 7 bases and J by 0 bases, and 10 bases separated the two germline ends. Together with a sample-barcoded 5' primer, a J-beta primer mix was included in a second PCR lasting about 6 to 11 cycles. TCRdb reanalysed the 5' RACE reads using MiXCR and keeps one entry per CDR3 protein. The table shows 950,000 to 1,200,000 distinct CDR3 sequences, with around two fifths occurring only once. This chain connects TRBV12-3 or TRBV12-4 to TRBJ2-7; no firm D call. This TCR was recovered from a man aged 18 to 29 in good health. The material sequenced was blood. CDR3 in amino acids: CASMIGGSYEQYF. CDR3 nucleotide sequence: TGTGCCAGCATGATTGGCGGCTCCTACGAGCAGTACTTC.